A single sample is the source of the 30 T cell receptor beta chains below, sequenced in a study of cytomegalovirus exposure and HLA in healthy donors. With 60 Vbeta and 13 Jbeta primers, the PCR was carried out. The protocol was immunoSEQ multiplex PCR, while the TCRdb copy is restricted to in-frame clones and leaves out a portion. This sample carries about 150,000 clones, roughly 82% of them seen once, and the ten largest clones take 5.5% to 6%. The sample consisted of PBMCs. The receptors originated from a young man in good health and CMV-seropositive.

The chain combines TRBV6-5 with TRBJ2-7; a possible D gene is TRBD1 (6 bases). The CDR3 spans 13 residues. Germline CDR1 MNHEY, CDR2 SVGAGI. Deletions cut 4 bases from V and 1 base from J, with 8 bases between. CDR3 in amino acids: CASSSGTSYEQYF. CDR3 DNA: TGTGCCAGCAGTTCCGGGACATCCTACGAGCAGTACTTC.

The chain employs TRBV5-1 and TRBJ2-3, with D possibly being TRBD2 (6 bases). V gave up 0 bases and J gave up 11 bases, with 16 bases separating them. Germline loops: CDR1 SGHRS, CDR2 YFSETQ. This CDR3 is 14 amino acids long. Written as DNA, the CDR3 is TGCGCCAGCAGCTTGGAAGCGGGTCCCTGGGGGCAGTATTTT. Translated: CASSLEAGPWGQYF.

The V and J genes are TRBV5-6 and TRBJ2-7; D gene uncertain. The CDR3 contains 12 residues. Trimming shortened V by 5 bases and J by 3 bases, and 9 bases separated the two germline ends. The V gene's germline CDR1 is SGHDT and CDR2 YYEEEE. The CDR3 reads CASREKGYEQYF. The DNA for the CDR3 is TGTGCCAGCAGGGAGAAAGGCTACGAGCAGTACTTC.

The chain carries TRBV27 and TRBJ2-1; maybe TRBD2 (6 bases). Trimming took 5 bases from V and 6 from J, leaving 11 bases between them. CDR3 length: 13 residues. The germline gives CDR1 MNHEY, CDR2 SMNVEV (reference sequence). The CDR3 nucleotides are TGTGCCAGCAGTCTAGCGTGGGGCAATGAGCAGTTCTTC. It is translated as CASSLAWGNEQFF.

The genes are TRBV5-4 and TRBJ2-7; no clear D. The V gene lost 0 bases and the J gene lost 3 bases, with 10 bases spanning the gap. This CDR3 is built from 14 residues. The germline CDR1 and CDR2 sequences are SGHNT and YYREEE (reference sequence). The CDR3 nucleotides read TGTGCCAGCAGCTTGGAGACCGGCGGCTACGAGCAGTACTTC. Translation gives CASSLETGGYEQYF.

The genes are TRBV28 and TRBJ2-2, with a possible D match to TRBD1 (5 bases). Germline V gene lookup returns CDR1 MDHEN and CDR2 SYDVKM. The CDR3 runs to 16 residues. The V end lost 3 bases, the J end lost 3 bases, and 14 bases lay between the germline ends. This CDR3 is CASSFAQGSDTGELFF. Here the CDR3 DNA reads TGTGCCAGCAGTTTTGCCCAGGGCTCTGACACCGGGGAGCTGTTTTTT.

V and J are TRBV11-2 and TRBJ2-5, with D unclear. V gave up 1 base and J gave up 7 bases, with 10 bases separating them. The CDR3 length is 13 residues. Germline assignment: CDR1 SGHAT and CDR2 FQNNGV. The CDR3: CASSLAAGSTQYF. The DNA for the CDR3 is TGTGCCAGCAGCTTAGCTGCAGGATCGACCCAGTACTTC.

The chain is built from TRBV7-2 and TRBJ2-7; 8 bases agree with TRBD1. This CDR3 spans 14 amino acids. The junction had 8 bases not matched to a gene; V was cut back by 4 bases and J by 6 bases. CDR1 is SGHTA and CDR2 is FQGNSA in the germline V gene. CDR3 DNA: TGTGCCAGCAGCTCAGGGGGCGGCCTAGTCGAGCAGTACTTC. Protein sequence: CASSSGGGLVEQYF. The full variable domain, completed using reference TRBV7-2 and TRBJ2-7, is GAGVSQSPSNKVTEKGKDVELRCDPISGHTALYWYRQSLGQGLEFLIYFQGNSAPDKSGLPSDRFSAERTGGSVSTLTIQRTQQEDSAVYLCASSSGGGLVEQYFGPGTRLTVT.

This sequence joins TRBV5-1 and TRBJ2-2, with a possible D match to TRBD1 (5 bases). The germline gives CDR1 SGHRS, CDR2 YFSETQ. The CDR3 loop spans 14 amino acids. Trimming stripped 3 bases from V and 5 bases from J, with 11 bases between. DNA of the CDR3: TGCGCCAGCAGCTCAAATTACAGGACCGGGGAGCTGTTTTTT. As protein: CASSSNYRTGELFF.

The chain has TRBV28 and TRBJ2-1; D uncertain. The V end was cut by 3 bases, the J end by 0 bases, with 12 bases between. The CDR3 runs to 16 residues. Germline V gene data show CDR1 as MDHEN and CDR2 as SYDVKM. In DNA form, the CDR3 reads TGTGCCAGCAGTTTCCCCTTCGCGAGCTCCTACAATGAGCAGTTCTTC. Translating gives CASSFPFASSYNEQFF.

Here the CDR3 DNA reads TGTGCCAGCAGCGTGAGTCAAGATACGCAGTATTTT. Protein sequence: CASSVSQDTQYF. The V gene is TRBV9, the J gene TRBJ2-3; no clear D gene. The V end lost 2 bases, the J end lost 5 bases, and 6 bases lay between the germline ends. CDR3 length: 12 amino acids. CDR1 SGDLS and CDR2 YYNGEE come from the germline V gene.

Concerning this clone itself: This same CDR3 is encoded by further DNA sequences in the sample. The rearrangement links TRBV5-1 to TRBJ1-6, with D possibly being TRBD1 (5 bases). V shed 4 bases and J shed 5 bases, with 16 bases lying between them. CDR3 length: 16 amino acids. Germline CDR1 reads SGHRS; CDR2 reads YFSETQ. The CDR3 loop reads CASSDQGGQNNSPLHF. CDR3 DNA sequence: TGCGCCAGCAGCGACCAGGGCGGTCAGAATAATTCACCCCTCCACTTT.

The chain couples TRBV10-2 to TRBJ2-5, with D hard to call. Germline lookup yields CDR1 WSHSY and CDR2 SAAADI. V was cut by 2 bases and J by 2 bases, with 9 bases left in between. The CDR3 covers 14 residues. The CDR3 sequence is CASSETNLQETQYF. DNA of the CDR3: TGCGCCAGCAGTGAGACCAATCTACAAGAGACCCAGTACTTC.

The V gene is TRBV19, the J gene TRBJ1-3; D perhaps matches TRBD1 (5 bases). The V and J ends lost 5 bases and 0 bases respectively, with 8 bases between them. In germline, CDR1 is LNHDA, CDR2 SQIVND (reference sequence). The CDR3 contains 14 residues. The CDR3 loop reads CASSRGNSGNTIYF. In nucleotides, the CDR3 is TGTGCCAGTAGTCGGGGGAACTCTGGAAACACCATATATTTT. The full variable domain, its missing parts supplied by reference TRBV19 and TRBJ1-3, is DGGITQSPKYLFRKEGQNVTLSCEQNLNHDAMYWYRQDPGQGLRLIYYSQIVNDFQKGDIAEGYSVSREKKESFPLTVTSAQKNPTAFYLCASSRGNSGNTIYFGEGSWLTVV.

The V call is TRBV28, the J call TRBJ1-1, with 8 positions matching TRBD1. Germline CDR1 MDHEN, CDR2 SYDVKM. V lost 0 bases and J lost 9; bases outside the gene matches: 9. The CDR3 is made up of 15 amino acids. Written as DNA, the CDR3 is TGTGCCAGCAGTTTATGGGGGGCAGGGGGCGTTCAAGCTTTCTTT. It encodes CASSLWGAGGVQAFF. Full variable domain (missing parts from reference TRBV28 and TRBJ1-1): DVKVTQSSRYLVKRTGEKVFLECVQDMDHENMFWYRQDPGLGLRLIYFSYDVKMKEKGDIPEGYSVSREKKERFSLILESASTNQTSMYLCASSLWGAGGVQAFFGQGTRLTVV.

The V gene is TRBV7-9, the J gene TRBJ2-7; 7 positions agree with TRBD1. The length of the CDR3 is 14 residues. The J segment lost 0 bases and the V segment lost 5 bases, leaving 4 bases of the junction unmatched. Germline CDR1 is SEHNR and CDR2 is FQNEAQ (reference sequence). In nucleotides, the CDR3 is TGTGCCAGCAGCAGGGACAGTAACTCCTACGAGCAGTACTTC. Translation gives CASSRDSNSYEQYF.

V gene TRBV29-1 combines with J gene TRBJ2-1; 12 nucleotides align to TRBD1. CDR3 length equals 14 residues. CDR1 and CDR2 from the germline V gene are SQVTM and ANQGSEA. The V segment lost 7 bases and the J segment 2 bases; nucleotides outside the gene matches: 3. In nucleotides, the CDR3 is TGCAGCGGGGACAGGGGGCGGCCCTACAATGAGCAGTTCTTC. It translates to CSGDRGRPYNEQFF.

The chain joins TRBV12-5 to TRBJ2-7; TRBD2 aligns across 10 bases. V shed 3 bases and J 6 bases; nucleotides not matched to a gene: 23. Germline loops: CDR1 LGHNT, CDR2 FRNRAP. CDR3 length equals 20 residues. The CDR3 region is CASGFFYAKGPLAGVPEQYF. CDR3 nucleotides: TGTGCTAGTGGTTTTTTTTACGCAAAAGGACCTCTAGCGGGAGTACCCGAGCAGTACTTC.

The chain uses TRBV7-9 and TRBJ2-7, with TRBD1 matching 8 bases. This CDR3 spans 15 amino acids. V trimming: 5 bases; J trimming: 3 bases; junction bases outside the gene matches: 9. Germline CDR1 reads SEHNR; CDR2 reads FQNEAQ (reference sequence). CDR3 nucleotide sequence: TGTGCCAGCAGCGAGACTTGGACAGGGAACTACGAGCAGTACTTC. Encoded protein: CASSETWTGNYEQYF.

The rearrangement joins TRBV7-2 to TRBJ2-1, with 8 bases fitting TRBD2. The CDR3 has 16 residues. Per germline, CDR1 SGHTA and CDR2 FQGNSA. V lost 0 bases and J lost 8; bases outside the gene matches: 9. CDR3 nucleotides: TGTGCCAGCAGCTTAGCATGGGGACTAGGGGTCCATGAGCAGTTCTTC. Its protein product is CASSLAWGLGVHEQFF.

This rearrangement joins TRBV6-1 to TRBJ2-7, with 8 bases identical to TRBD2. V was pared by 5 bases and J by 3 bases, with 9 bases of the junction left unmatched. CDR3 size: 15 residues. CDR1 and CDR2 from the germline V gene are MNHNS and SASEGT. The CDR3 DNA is TGTGCCAGCAGTTCGCGTGGTAGCGGGATCTACGAGCAGTACTTC. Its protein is CASSSRGSGIYEQYF.

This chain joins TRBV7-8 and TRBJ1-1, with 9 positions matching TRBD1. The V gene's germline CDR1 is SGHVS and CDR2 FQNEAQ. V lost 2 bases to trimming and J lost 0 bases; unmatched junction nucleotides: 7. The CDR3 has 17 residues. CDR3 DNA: TGTGCCAGCAGCTTAAGGGACAGGGAACCGATGAACACTGAAGCTTTCTTT. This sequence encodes CASSLRDREPMNTEAFF.

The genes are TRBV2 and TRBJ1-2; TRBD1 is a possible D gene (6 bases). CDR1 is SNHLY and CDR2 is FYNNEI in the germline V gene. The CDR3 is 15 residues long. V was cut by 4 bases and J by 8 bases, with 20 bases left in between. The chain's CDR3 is CASSVGDKGSGGYTF. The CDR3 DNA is TGTGCCAGCAGTGTCGGGGACAAGGGATCGGGCGGCTACACCTTC.

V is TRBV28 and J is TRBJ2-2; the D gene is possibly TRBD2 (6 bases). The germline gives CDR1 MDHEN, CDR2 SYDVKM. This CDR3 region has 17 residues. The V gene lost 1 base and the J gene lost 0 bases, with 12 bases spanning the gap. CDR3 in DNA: TGTGCCAGCAGTTTATCTGGGGGGTTCGCGAACACCGGGGAGCTGTTTTTT. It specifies CASSLSGGFANTGELFF.

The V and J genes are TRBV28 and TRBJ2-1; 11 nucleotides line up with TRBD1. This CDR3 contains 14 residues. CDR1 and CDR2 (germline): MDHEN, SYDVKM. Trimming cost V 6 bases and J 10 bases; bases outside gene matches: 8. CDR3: CASRLSGTGGEQFF. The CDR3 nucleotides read TGTGCCAGCAGACTATCAGGGACAGGGGGAGAGCAGTTCTTC. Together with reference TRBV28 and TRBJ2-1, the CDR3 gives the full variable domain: DVKVTQSSRYLVKRTGEKVFLECVQDMDHENMFWYRQDPGLGLRLIYFSYDVKMKEKGDIPEGYSVSREKKERFSLILESASTNQTSMYLCASRLSGTGGEQFFGPGTRLTVL.

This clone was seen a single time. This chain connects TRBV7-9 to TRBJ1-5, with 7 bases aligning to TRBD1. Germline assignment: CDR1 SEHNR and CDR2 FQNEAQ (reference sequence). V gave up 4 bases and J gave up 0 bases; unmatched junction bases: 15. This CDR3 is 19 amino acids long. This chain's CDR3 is CASSSSLLGQENSNQPQHF. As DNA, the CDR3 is TGTGCCAGCAGCTCCTCACTACTTGGACAGGAGAATAGCAATCAGCCCCAGCATTTT.

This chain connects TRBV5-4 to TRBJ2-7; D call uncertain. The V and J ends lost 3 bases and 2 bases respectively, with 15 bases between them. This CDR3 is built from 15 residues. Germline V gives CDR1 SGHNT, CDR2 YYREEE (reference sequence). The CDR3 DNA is TGTGCCAGCAGCTCGGCTACAGATTTCGCCTACGAGCAGTACTTC. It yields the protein CASSSATDFAYEQYF.

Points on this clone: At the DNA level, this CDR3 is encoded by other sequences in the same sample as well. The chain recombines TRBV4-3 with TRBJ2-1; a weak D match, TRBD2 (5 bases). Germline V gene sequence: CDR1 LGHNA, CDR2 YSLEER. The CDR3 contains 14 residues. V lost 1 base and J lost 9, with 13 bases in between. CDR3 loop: CASSQGADSSEQFF. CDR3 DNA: TGCGCCAGCAGCCAAGGAGCGGACTCGAGTGAGCAGTTCTTC.

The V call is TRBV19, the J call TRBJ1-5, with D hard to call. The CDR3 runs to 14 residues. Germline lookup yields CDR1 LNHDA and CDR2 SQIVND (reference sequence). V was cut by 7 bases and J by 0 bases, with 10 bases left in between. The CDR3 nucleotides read TGTGCCAGTACAATTCGGGATAGCAATCAGCCCCAGCATTTT. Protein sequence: CASTIRDSNQPQHF.

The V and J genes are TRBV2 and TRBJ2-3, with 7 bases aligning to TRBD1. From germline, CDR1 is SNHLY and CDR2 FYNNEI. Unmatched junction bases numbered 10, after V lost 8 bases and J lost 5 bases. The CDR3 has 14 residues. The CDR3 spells CASSSGQPGDTQYF. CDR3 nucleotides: TGTGCCAGCTCGTCGGGACAGCCAGGAGATACGCAGTATTTT. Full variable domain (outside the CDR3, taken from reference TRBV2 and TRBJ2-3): EPEVTQTPSHQVTQMGQEVILRCVPISNHLYFYWYRQILGQKVEFLVSFYNNEISEKSEIFDDQFSVERPDGSNFTLKIRSTKLEDSAMYFCASSSGQPGDTQYFGPGTRLTVL.